These 23 T cell receptor beta chains came from one sample sequenced in a study of shared clonotypes between healthy human individuals. TCRdb keeps only in-frame clones here, not all; method: immunoSEQ multiplex PCR. The sample has around 1.1 million clones, 77% seen once. Sequenced sample: memory CD4+ T cells from PBMCs. Subset described: CD45RA-negative fraction. These receptors were taken from a man aged 18 to 30 in good health. Some clones in this sample may be carry-over from other donors' samples.

About this clone: A much larger clone is a single base away; this may be a read error. The gene calls are TRBV5-4 and TRBJ2-2; D tentatively reads TRBD1 or TRBD2 (6 bases each). Germline assignment: CDR1 SGHNT and CDR2 YYREEE (reference sequence). The CDR3 consists of 15 residues. The CDR3 DNA reads as TGTGCCAGCAGCTTGCAGGGGAGGAGCACCGGGGGGCTGTTTTTT. Translating it yields CASSLQGRSTGGLFF.

The chain recombines TRBV28 with TRBJ2-3; 11 bases map to TRBD2. The CDR3 extends over 19 amino acids. Per germline, CDR1 MDHEN and CDR2 SYDVKM. Trimming at V came to 5 bases and at J to 2 bases, leaving 15 bases not matched to a gene. DNA of the CDR3: TGTGCCAGCAGTCCAACGGAATTAGGACTAGCGGGCCACACAGATACGCAGTATTTT. It specifies CASSPTELGLAGHTDTQYF.

The V gene is TRBV7-2, the J gene TRBJ1-5, with 9 bases fitting TRBD1. The trim removed 3 bases at V and 15 bases at J, leaving 9 bases unmatched. CDR1 is SGHTA and CDR2 is FQGNSA in the germline V gene. The CDR3 consists of 13 residues. DNA for the CDR3: TGTGCCAGCAGCTTTGACAGGGGGGACACCCCGCATTTT. Its translation: CASSFDRGDTPHF. Full variable domain (remainder filled in from reference TRBV7-2 and TRBJ1-5): GAGVSQSPSNKVTEKGKDVELRCDPISGHTALYWYRQSLGQGLEFLIYFQGNSAPDKSGLPSDRFSAERTGGSVSTLTIQRTQQEDSAVYLCASSFDRGDTPHFGDGTRLSIL.

This clone has only a few counts. The DNA of the CDR3 is TGTGCCAGGCGGGGGCAAAGCTCCTACGAGCAGTACTTC. Protein: CARRGQSSYEQYF. The chain links TRBV21-1 to TRBJ2-7; the DNA was not used to check the table's D call, TRBD2. TRBV21-1 has pseudogene status. The CDR3 runs to 13 residues.

Comment on this clone: The same CDR3 also results from other DNA sequences found in this sample. The rearrangement joins TRBV5-1 to TRBJ1-1; D possibly corresponds to TRBD1 (5 bases). The CDR3 has 14 amino acids. Trimming shortened V by 3 bases and J by 1 base, and 10 bases separated the two germline ends. Germline V lookup: CDR1 SGHRS, CDR2 YFSETQ. For the CDR3, the DNA is TGCGCCAGCAGCTCCCAGGGCCAGAACACTGAAGCTTTCTTT. Translating it yields CASSSQGQNTEAFF.

The chain is built from TRBV5-1 and TRBJ2-6; possible D gene TRBD1, 6 bases. Germline CDR1 SGHRS, CDR2 YFSETQ. CDR3 length: 16 amino acids. V dropped 3 bases and J dropped 4 bases, with 14 bases sitting between them. In DNA, the CDR3 is TGCGCCAGCAGCTACTACAGGGCGGCCGGGGCCAACGTCCTGACTTTC. Protein sequence: CASSYYRAAGANVLTF. Complete variable domain (other parts from reference TRBV5-1 and TRBJ2-6): KAGVTQTPRYLIKTRGQQVTLSCSPISGHRSVSWYQQTPGQGLQFLFEYFSETQRNKGNFPGRFSGRQFSNSRSEMNVSTLELGDSALYLCASSYYRAAGANVLTFGAGSRLTVL.

On this clone: Just one base apart from a much larger clone, this may be a read error. Distinct nucleotide sequences in the sample also encode this CDR3. The chain joins TRBV27 to TRBJ2-1; no firm D call. The V end was cut by 1 base, the J end by 7 bases, with 5 bases between. Germline V gives CDR1 MNHEY, CDR2 SMNVEV (reference sequence). The CDR3 extends over 12 amino acids. CDR3 DNA sequence: TGTGCCAGCAGTTTATGGGGAAATGAGCAGTTCTTC. It is translated as CASSLWGNEQFF.

This clone showed up many times. The rearrangement uses TRBV11-2 and TRBJ2-5, with D uncertain. The CDR3 is 12 residues long. Trimming cost V 5 bases and J 4 bases, with 8 bases left between them. Germline CDR1 SGHAT, CDR2 FQNNGV. In DNA, the CDR3 is TGTGCCAGCAGCGCCCAGATAGAGACCCAGTACTTC. Residues: CASSAQIETQYF.

The chain uses TRBV7-3 and TRBJ2-5; D perhaps matches TRBD2 (6 bases). With 2 bases removed from V and 5 bases from J, the gap between germline ends came to 12 bases. The CDR3 is 14 residues long. Germline V gene data show CDR1 as SGHTA and CDR2 as FQGTGA. The CDR3 is CASSLGGNEETQYF. The CDR3 nucleotides read TGTGCCAGCAGCTTAGGCGGGAATGAGGAGACCCAGTACTTC.

J is TRBJ2-7 and V is TRBV18, with D perhaps matching TRBD1 (6 bases). CDR1 is KGHSH, CDR2 LQKENI, per germline. Trimming removed 2 bases from V and 6 bases from J, with 14 bases in between. The CDR3 runs 14 residues. The CDR3 DNA is TGTGCCAGCTCACCAGGGCAGGGGAGTATCGAGCAGTACTTC. Amino acids: CASSPGQGSIEQYF.

The chain has TRBV7-9 and TRBJ1-2; D uncertain. In germline, CDR1 is SEHNR, CDR2 FQNEAQ (reference sequence). Trimming removed 2 bases at V and 6 bases at J, with 13 bases between. This CDR3 comprises 14 residues. The CDR3 DNA follows: TGTGCCAGCAGCTTAAGCCCGGGAGGCGATGGCTACACCTTC. This sequence encodes CASSLSPGGDGYTF.

This clone appeared a few times. This chain uses TRBV4-2 with TRBJ2-1, with D perhaps matching TRBD1 (5 bases). Between the trimmed V and J ends, which lost 3 bases and 12 bases, there was a span of 15 bases. The germline V gene has CDR1 LGHNA and CDR2 YNFKEQ. This CDR3 is 13 amino acids long. This chain's CDR3 is CASSQGRATGQFF. The CDR3 DNA is TGTGCCAGCAGCCAGGGCAGGGCGACCGGGCAGTTCTTC.

The rearrangement uses TRBV4-3 and TRBJ2-3; 8 bases align to TRBD2. V shed 0 bases, J shed 2 bases, and the junction held 13 bases outside the gene matches. Germline V CDR1 and CDR2: LGHNA, YSLEER. The CDR3 spans 19 residues. The CDR3: CASSQDGGGSGTHTDTQYF. The CDR3 DNA sequence: TGCGCCAGCAGCCAAGATGGAGGAGGTAGCGGGACCCACACAGATACGCAGTATTTT.

The genes are TRBV7-2 and TRBJ1-2; the D is unclear. The V and J ends lost 2 bases and 6 bases respectively, with 13 bases between them. The CDR3 has 14 amino acids. CDR1 and CDR2 from the germline V gene are SGHTA and FQGNSA. CDR3 region: CASSLTRQRNGYTF. As DNA, the CDR3 is TGTGCCAGCAGCTTAACCAGGCAAAGGAATGGCTACACCTTC.

This clone came up a few times. The chain carries TRBV10-2 and TRBJ1-5; 10 bases are a match to TRBD1. CDR1 and CDR2 from the germline V gene are WSHSY and SAAADI. Trimming took 3 bases from V and 2 from J; bases not matched to a gene: 4. The CDR3 runs 16 residues. This chain's CDR3 is CASSDQGTGGNQPQHF. CDR3 nucleotides: TGCGCCAGCAGTGACCAAGGGACAGGGGGCAATCAGCCCCAGCATTTT.

This chain joins TRBV7-3 and TRBJ2-3; the match to TRBD2 covers 11 bases. The CDR3 length is 17 residues. Germline CDR1 reads SGHTA; CDR2 reads FQGTGA. V lost 5 bases and J lost 1; bases outside the gene matches: 8. The CDR3 sequence is CASSPPLAGGRTDTQYF. The CDR3 DNA reads TGTGCCAGCAGCCCTCCTCTAGCGGGAGGACGCACAGATACGCAGTATTTT.

This clone has just a few counts. The V gene is TRBV5-1, the J gene TRBJ2-3; possibly TRBD1 or TRBD2 for D (5 bases each). V dropped 9 bases and J dropped 4 bases, with 15 bases sitting between them. Germline V CDR1 and CDR2: SGHRS, YFSETQ. The CDR3 has 13 amino acids. CDR3 sequence: CATGASSADTQYF. The CDR3 DNA sequence: TGCGCCACCGGGGCCTCGTCGGCAGATACGCAGTATTTT. The whole variable domain, filled in from reference TRBV5-1 and TRBJ2-3, reads KAGVTQTPRYLIKTRGQQVTLSCSPISGHRSVSWYQQTPGQGLQFLFEYFSETQRNKGNFPGRFSGRQFSNSRSEMNVSTLELGDSALYLCATGASSADTQYFGPGTRLTVL.

The chain carries TRBV5-6 and TRBJ2-5; D gene uncertain. The CDR3 is 13 residues long. Germline CDR1 reads SGHDT; CDR2 reads YYEEEE. V was shortened by 0 bases and J by 5 bases, with 8 bases between the two germline ends. The CDR3 region has the DNA TGTGCCAGCAGCTTGGGCCAACTTGAGACCCAGTACTTC. This encodes CASSLGQLETQYF.

The chain recombines TRBV19 with TRBJ1-5; D gene unclear. Germline V gene lookup returns CDR1 LNHDA and CDR2 SQIVND (reference sequence). V lost 2 bases to trimming and J lost 9 bases, with 11 bases between them. The CDR3 sequence is 13 residues long. The CDR3 loop reads CASSIRAVRPQHF. CDR3 bases: TGTGCCAGTAGTATACGTGCGGTTCGGCCCCAGCATTTT.

J is TRBJ2-2 and V is TRBV29-1, with 9 bases matching TRBD2. Per germline, CDR1 SQVTM and CDR2 ANQGSEA. The CDR3 is 18 amino acids. Trimming took 1 base from V and 4 from J; bases not matched to a gene: 13. CDR3 amino acids: CSVEGWREGQSSTGELFF. The CDR3 region has the DNA TGCAGCGTTGAAGGCTGGCGGGAGGGCCAGAGTAGCACCGGGGAGCTGTTTTTT.

The chain recombines TRBV29-1 with TRBJ2-3; 8 nucleotides align to TRBD1. From germline, CDR1 is SQVTM and CDR2 ANQGSEA. This CDR3 region has 14 residues. Trimming at V came to 8 bases and at J to 0 bases, leaving 7 bases not matched to a gene. In DNA form, the CDR3 reads TGCAGCACTCCAGGGGGCACGAGCACAGATACGCAGTATTTT. Its protein is CSTPGGTSTDTQYF.

The rearrangement uses TRBV4-1 and TRBJ1-4; D is uncertain. Trimming cost V 4 bases and J 10 bases, with 13 bases left between them. There are 13 residues in the CDR3. Germline lookup yields CDR1 MGHRA and CDR2 YSYEKL. Written as DNA, the CDR3 is TGCGCCAGCAGCCCCAACGGCGGAGGAAAACTGTTTTTT. Residues: CASSPNGGGKLFF.

Of note for this clone: A read error may account for a junction end that differs from germline. V gene TRBV4-1 combines with J gene TRBJ2-1, with D uncertain. The CDR3 is made up of 8 amino acids. Germline CDR1 MGHRA, CDR2 YSYEKL. The CDR3 DNA is TGTACCTACAATGAGCAGTTCTTC. Protein sequence: CTYNEQFF.